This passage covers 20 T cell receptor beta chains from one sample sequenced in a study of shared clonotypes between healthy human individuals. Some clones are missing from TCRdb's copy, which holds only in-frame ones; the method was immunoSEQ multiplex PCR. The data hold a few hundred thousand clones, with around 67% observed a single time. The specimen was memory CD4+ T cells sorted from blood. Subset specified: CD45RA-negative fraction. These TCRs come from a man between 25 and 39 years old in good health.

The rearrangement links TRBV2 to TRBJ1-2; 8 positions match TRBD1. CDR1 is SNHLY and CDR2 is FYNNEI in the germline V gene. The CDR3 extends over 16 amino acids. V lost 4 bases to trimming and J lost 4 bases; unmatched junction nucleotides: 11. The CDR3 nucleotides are TGTGCCAGCAGTGGTCCCGAGACAGGGGTCGCCTATGGCTACACCTTC. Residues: CASSGPETGVAYGYTF.

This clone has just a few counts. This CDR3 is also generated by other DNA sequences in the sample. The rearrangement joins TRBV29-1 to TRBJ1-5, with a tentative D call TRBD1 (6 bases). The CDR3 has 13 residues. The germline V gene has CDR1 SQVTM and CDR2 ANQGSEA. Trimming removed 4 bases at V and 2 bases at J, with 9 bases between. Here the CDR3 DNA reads TGCAGCGTTGCCAGGGGCGGCAATCAGCCCCAGCATTTT. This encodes CSVARGGNQPQHF. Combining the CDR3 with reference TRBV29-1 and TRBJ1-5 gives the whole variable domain SAVISQKPSRDICQRGTSLTIQCQVDSQVTMMFWYRQQPGQSLTLIATANQGSEATYESGFVIDKFPISRPNLTFSTLTVSNMSPEDSSIYLCSVARGGNQPQHFGDGTRLSIL.

The DNA for the CDR3 is TGCGCCAGCAGCTTGTCCCATGGATTAGGGCGCCTCCCTAGCTCCTACAATGAGCAGTTCTTC. Its translation: CASSLSHGLGRLPSSYNEQFF. V is TRBV5-1 and J is TRBJ2-1; D is unresolved. CDR1 and CDR2 (germline): SGHRS, YFSETQ. The V end was cut by 1 base, the J end by 0 bases, with 26 bases between. The CDR3 runs to 21 residues.

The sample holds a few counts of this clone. The CDR3 coding sequence is TGTGCCAGCAGCTCCCGGGGGGTCCTAGCGGGAGTGATCCACAATGAGCAGTTCTTC. Translated, it gives CASSSRGVLAGVIHNEQFF. This sequence joins TRBV7-2 and TRBJ2-1; 10 nucleotides agree with TRBD2. The V gene's germline CDR1 is SGHTA and CDR2 FQGNSA. The CDR3 is made up of 19 amino acids. With V trimmed by 4 bases and J by 5 bases, 17 bases remained unmatched. Supplemented by reference TRBV7-2 and TRBJ2-1, the full variable domain reads GAGVSQSPSNKVTEKGKDVELRCDPISGHTALYWYRQSLGQGLEFLIYFQGNSAPDKSGLPSDRFSAERTGGSVSTLTIQRTQQEDSAVYLCASSSRGVLAGVIHNEQFFGPGTRLTVL.

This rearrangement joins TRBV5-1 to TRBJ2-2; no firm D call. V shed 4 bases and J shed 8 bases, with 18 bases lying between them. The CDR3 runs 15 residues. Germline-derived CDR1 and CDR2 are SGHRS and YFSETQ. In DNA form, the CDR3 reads TGCGCCAGCAGCCGACTCGTCCCGGATGGGGGGGAGCTGTTTTTT. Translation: CASSRLVPDGGELFF. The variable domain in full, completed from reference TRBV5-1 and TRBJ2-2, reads KAGVTQTPRYLIKTRGQQVTLSCSPISGHRSVSWYQQTPGQGLQFLFEYFSETQRNKGNFPGRFSGRQFSNSRSEMNVSTLELGDSALYLCASSRLVPDGGELFFGEGSRLTVL.

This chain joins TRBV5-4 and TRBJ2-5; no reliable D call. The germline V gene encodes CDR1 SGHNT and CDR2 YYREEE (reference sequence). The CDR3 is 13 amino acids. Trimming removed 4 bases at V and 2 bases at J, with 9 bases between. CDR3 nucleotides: TGTGCCAGCAGCATCCGTGGTCAAGAGACCCAGTACTTC. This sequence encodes CASSIRGQETQYF.

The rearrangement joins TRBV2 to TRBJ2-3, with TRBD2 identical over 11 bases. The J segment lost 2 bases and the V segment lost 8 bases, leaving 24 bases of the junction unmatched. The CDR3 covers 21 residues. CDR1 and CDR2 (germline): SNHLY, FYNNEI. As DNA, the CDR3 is TGTGCCAGCGGCGGGGACAGCTTTTCCGTCCTAGCGGGAGGCGACACAGATACGCAGTATTTT. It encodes CASGGDSFSVLAGGDTDTQYF.

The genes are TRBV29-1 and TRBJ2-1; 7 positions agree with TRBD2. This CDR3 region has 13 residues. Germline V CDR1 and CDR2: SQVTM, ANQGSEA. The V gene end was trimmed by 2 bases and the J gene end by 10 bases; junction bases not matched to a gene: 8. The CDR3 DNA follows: TGCAGCGTTGAACGGAATAGCGGGTGGGAGCAGTTCTTC. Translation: CSVERNSGWEQFF.

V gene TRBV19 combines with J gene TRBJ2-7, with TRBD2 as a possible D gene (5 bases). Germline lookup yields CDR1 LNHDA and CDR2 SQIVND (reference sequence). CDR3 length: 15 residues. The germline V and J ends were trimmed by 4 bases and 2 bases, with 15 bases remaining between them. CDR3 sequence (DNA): TGTGCCAGTAGTACTTCTGGACCGGGGACCTACGAGCAGTACTTC. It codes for CASSTSGPGTYEQYF.

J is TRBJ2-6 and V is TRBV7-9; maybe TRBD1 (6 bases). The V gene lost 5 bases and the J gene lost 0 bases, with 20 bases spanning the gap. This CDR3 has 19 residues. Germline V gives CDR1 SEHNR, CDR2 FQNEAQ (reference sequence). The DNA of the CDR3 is TGTGCCAGCAGCAAACAGGGAATCACTTGGGGCTCTGGGGCCAACGTCCTGACTTTC. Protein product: CASSKQGITWGSGANVLTF. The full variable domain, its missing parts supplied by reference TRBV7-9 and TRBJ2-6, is DTGVSQNPRHKITKRGQNVTFRCDPISEHNRLYWYRQTLGQGPEFLTYFQNEAQLEKSRLLSDRFSAERPKGSFSTLEIQRTEQGDSAMYLCASSKQGITWGSGANVLTFGAGSRLTVL.

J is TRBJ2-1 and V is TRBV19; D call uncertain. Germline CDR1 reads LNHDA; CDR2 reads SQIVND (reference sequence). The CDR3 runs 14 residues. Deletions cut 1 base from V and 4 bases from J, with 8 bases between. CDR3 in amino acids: CASSIAHTYNEQFF. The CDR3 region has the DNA TGTGCCAGTAGTATAGCTCATACTTACAATGAGCAGTTCTTC.

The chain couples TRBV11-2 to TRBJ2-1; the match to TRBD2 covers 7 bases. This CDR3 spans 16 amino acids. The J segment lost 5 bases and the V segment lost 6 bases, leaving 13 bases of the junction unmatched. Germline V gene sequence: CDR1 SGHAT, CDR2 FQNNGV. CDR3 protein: CASRPIAGEQHNEQFF. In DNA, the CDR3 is TGTGCCAGCAGACCCATCGCGGGGGAACAACACAATGAGCAGTTCTTC.

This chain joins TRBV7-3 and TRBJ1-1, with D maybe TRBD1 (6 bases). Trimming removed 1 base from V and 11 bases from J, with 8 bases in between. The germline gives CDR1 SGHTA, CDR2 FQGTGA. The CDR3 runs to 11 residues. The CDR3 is CASSLNRVAFF. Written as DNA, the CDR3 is TGTGCCAGCAGCTTAAACAGGGTGGCTTTCTTT.

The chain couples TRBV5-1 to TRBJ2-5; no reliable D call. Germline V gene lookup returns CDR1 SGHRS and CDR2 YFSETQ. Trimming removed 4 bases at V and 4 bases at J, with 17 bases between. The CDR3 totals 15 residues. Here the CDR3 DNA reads TGCGCCAGCAGCAGTTTCCCCGGCCGTGGAGAGACCCAGTACTTC. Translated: CASSSFPGRGETQYF.

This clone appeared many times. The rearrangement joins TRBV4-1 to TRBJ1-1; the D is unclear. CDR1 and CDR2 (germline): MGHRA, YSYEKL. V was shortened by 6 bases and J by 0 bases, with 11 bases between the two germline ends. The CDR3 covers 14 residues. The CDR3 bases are TGCGCCAGCAGTTTTATCCAGATGAACACTGAAGCTTTCTTT. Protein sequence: CASSFIQMNTEAFF.

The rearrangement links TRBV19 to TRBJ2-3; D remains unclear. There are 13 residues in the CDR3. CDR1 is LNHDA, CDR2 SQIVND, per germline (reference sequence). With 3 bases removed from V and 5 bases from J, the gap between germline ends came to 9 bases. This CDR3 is CASSMAGEDTQYF. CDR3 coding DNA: TGTGCCAGTAGTATGGCAGGTGAAGATACGCAGTATTTT.

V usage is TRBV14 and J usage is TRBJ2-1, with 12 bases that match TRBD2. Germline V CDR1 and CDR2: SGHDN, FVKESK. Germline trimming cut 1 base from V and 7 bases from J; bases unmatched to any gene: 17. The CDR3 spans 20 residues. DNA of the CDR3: TGTGCCAGCAGCCAAGTCCAAAAAGCTAGCGGGGGGGTCATGGGAAATGAGCAGTTCTTC. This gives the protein CASSQVQKASGGVMGNEQFF.

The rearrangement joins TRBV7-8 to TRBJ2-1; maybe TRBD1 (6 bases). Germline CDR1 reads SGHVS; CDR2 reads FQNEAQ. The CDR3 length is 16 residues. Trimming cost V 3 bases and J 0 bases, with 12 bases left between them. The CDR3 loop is CASSLSGAYSYNEQFF. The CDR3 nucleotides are TGTGCCAGCAGCTTGTCAGGGGCTTACTCCTACAATGAGCAGTTCTTC.

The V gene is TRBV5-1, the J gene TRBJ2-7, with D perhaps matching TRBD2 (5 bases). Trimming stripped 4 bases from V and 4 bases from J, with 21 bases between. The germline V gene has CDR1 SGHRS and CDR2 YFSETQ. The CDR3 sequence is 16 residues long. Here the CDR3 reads CASSLTRQKPLYEQYF. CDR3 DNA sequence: TGCGCCAGCAGCCTAACTAGGCAGAAGCCCCTTTACGAGCAGTACTTC.

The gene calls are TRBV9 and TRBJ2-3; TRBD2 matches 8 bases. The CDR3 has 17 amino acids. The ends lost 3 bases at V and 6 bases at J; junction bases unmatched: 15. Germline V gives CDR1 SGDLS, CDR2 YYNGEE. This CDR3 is CASSALGERELGDTQYF. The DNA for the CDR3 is TGTGCCAGCAGCGCCCTAGGGGAGCGGGAGTTGGGGGATACGCAGTATTTT.